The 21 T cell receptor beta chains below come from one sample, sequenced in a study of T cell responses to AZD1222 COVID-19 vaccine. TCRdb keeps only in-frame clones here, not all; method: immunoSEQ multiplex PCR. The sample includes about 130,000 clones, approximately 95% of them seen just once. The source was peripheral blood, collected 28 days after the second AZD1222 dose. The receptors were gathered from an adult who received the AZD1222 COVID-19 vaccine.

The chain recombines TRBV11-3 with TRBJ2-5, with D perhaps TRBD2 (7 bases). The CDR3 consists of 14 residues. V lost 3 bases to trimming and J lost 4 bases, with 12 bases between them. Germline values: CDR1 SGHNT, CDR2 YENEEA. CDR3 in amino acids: CASSFTRGRETQYF. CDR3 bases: TGTGCCAGCAGCTTCACGCGGGGGCGAGAGACCCAGTACTTC.

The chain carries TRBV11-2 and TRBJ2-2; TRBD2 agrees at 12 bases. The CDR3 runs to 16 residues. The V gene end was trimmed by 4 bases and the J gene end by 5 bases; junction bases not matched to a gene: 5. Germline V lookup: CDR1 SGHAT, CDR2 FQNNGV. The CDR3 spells CASSSPSGGETGELFF. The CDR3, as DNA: TGTGCCAGCAGCTCTCCTAGCGGGGGGGAAACCGGGGAGCTGTTTTTT.

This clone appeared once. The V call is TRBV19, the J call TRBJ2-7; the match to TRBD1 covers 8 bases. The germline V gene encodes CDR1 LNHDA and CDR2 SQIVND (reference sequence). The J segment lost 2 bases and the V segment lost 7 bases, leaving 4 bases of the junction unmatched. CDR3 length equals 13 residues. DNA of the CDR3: TGTGCCAGTAAGGGACAGGAGACCTACGAGCAGTACTTC. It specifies CASKGQETYEQYF.

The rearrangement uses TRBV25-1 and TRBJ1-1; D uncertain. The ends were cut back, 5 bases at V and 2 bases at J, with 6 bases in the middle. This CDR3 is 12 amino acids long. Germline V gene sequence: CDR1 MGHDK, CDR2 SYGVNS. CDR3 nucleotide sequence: TGTGCCAGCAGTCACGGTAACACTGAAGCTTTCTTT. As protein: CASSHGNTEAFF.

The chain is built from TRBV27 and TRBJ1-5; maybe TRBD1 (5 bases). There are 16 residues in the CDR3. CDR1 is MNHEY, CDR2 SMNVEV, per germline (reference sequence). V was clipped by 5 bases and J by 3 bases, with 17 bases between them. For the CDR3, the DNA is TGTGCCAGCAGTAGTCGAGTCCGGGGGACCAATCAGCCCCAGCATTTT. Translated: CASSSRVRGTNQPQHF.

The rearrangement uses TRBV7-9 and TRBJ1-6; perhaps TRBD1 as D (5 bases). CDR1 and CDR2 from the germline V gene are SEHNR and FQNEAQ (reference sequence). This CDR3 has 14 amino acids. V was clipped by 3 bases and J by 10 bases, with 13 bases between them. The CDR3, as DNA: TGTGCCAGCAGCTTGGCAGGGATATTGTCACCCCTCCACTTT. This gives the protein CASSLAGILSPLHF. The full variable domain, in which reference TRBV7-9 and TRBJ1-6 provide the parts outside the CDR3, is DTGVSQNPRHKITKRGQNVTFRCDPISEHNRLYWYRQTLGQGPEFLTYFQNEAQLEKSRLLSDRFSAERPKGSFSTLEIQRTEQGDSAMYLCASSLAGILSPLHFGNGTRLTVT.

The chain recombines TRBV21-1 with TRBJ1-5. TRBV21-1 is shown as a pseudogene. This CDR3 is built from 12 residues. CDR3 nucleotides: TGTGCCAGCAGCAAAGAGGGTCAGCCCCAGCATTTT. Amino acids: CASSKEGQPQHF.

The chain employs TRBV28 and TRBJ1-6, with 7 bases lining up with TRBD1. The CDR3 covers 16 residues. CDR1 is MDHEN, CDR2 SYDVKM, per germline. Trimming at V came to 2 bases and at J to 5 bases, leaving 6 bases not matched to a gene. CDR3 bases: TGTGCCAGCAGTTTACTCAACAGGGGCAATAATTCACCCCTCCACTTT. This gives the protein CASSLLNRGNNSPLHF.

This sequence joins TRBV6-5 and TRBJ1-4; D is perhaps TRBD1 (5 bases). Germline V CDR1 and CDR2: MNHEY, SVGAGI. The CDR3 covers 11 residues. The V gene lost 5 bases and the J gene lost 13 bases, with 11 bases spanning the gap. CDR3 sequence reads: CASSQNDRLFF. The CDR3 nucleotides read TGTGCCAGCAGTCAAAACGACAGACTGTTTTTT.

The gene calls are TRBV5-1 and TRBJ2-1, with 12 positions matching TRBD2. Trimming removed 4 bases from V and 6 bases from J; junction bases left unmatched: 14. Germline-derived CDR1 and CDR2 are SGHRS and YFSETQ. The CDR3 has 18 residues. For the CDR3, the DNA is TGCGCCAGCAGCCAGGTTTTCGGACTAGCGGGGAGTCTCAATGAGCAGTTCTTC. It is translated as CASSQVFGLAGSLNEQFF. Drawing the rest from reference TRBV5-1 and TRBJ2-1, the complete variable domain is KAGVTQTPRYLIKTRGQQVTLSCSPISGHRSVSWYQQTPGQGLQFLFEYFSETQRNKGNFPGRFSGRQFSNSRSEMNVSTLELGDSALYLCASSQVFGLAGSLNEQFFGPGTRLTVL.

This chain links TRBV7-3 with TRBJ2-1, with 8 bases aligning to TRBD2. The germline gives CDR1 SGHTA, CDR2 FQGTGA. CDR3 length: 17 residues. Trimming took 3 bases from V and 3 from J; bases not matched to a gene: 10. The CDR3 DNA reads TGTGCCAGCAGCTTCGGCCTCGGGGGGGCCGTCTACAATGAGCAGTTCTTC. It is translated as CASSFGLGGAVYNEQFF.

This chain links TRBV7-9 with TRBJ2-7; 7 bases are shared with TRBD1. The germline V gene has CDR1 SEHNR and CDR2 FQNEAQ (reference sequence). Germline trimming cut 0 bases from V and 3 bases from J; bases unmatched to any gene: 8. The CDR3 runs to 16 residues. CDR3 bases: TGTGCCAGCAGCTTAGCAGGGGGCTACCAACACTACGAGCAGTACTTC. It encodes CASSLAGGYQHYEQYF.

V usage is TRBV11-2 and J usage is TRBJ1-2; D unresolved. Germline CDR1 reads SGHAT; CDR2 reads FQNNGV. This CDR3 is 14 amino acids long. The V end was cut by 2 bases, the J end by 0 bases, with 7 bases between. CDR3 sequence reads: CASSLTEANYGYTF. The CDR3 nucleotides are TGTGCCAGCAGCTTAACAGAGGCTAACTATGGCTACACCTTC.

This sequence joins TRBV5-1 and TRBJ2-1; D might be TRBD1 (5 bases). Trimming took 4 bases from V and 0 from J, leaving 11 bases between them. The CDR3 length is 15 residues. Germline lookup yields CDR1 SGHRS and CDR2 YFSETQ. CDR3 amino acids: CASSPGHSSYNEQFF. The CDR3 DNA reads TGCGCCAGCAGCCCCGGACATAGCTCCTACAATGAGCAGTTCTTC.

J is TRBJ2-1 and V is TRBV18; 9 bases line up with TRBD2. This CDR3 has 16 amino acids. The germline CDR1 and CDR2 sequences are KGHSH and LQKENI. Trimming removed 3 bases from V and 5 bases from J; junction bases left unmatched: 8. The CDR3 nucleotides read TGTGCCAGCTCACCCCGACGGGGCGGGGGGGACAATGAGCAGTTCTTC. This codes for CASSPRRGGGDNEQFF.

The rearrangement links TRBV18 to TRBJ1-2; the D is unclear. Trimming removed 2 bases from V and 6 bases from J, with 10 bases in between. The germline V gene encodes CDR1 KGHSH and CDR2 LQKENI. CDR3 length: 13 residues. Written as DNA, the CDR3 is TGTGCCAGCTCACCAGAATGGGAGGATGGCTACACCTTC. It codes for CASSPEWEDGYTF.

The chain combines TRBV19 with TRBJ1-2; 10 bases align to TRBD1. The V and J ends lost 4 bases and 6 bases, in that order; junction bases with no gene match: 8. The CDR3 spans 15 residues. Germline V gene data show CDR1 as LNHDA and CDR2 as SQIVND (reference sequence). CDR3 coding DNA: TGTGCCAGTAGTACCCGAGACAGGGGGCGGGATGGCTACACCTTC. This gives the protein CASSTRDRGRDGYTF.

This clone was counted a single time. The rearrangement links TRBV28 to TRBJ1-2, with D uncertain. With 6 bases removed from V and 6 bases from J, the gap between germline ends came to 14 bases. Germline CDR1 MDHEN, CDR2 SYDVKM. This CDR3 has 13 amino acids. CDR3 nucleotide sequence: TGTGCCAGCAGACTTTTCGTTGGTAATGGCTACACCTTC. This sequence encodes CASRLFVGNGYTF.

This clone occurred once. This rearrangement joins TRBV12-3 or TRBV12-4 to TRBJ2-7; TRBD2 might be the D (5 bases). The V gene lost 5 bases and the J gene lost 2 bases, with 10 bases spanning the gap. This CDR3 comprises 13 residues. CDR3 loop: CASSADGAYEQYF. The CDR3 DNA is TGTGCCAGCAGTGCGGACGGGGCCTACGAGCAGTACTTC.

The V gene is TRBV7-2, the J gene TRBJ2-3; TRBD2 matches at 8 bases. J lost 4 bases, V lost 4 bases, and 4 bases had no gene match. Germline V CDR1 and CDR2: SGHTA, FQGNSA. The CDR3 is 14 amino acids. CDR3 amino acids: CASSSLGGADTQYF. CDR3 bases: TGTGCCAGCAGCTCTCTCGGGGGGGCAGATACGCAGTATTTT.

In DNA form, the CDR3 reads TGTGCCAGCAGCCCCTACCTAGCGAGTCCCTTATACGAGCAGTACTTC. Encoded protein: CASSPYLASPLYEQYF. The chain has TRBV27 and TRBJ2-7; a weak D match, TRBD2 (6 bases). CDR3 size: 16 residues. Trimming took off 6 bases at V and 4 bases at J, with 22 bases between the two ends. In germline, CDR1 is MNHEY, CDR2 SMNVEV (reference sequence).